One sample yielded the 3 T cell receptor beta chains listed below, sequenced in a study of spatial heterogeneity in lung cancer. Sample time point: sample taken at primary tumor resection. Frozen PBMC, nontumor lung or tumor provided whole RNA, which was sequenced unsorted. TCRdb redid the calling of the 5' RACE reads with MiXCR, one entry per CDR3 protein. The profile shows roughly 40,000 distinct CDR3 sequences, around 6.5% of them singletons. Sequences were derived from PBMCs, sampled at surgery. These receptor sequences come from a female donor with early-stage non-small cell lung cancer.

This clonotype appeared many times. The J gene is TRBJ2-7, the V gene TRBV6-5; 8 nucleotides line up with TRBD1. CDR3 length: 15 residues. Germline V CDR1 and CDR2: MNHEY, SVGAGI. J gave up 0 bases and V 5 bases, and 6 bases lay outside the gene matches. The CDR3 DNA is TGTGCCAGCAGTAAGACAGGGGCCAGCTCCTACGAGCAGTACTTC. It codes for CASSKTGASSYEQYF.

This clonotype occurred many times. The CDR3 is CASSLSGTDTQYF. DNA for the CDR3: TGTGCCAGCAGCTTGTCCGGTACAGATACGCAGTATTTT. The chain is built from TRBV5-6 and TRBJ2-3; D call uncertain. The V gene lost 1 base and the J gene lost 3 bases, with 6 bases spanning the gap. Germline V gene data show CDR1 as SGHDT and CDR2 as YYEEEE. The CDR3 sequence is 13 residues long.

The CDR3 sequence: CASSLGPTGTGQAYEQYF. The CDR3 coding sequence is TGTGCCAGCAGCTTAGGCCCAACCGGGACAGGGCAGGCCTACGAGCAGTACTTC. The chain is built from TRBV7-6 and TRBJ2-7; 9 positions match TRBD1. This CDR3 contains 18 residues. V dropped 1 base and J dropped 2; count of bases not matched to a gene: 12. Per the germline V gene, CDR1 is SGHVS and CDR2 is FNYEAQ.